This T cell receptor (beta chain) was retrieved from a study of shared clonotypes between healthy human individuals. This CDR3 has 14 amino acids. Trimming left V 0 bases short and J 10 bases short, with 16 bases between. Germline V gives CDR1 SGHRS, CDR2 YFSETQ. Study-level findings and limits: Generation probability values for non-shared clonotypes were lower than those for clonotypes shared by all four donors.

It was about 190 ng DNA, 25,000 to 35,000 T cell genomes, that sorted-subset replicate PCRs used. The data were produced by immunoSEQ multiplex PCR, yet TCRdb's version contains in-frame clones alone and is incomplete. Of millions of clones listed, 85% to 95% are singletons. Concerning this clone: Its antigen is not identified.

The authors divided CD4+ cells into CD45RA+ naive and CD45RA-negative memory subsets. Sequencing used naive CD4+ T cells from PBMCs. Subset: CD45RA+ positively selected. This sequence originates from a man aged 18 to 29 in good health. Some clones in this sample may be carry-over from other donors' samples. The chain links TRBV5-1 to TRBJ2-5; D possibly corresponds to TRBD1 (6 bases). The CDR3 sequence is CASSLEAGDPYQYF. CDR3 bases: TGCGCCAGCAGCTTGGAGGCAGGGGACCCCTACCAGTACTTC.